The clone carrying this TCR beta chain was counted ten times or more. TCRdb re-derived calls from the 5' RACE reads in MiXCR, one entry per CDR3 protein. The table shows roughly 1.6 million distinct CDR3 sequences, with 25% to 35% occurring only once. This sample is drawn from a study of identical twins. Trimming at V came to 5 bases and at J to 0 bases, leaving 4 bases not matched to a gene. The CDR3 runs to 14 residues. Material for sequencing was cord blood. V and J are TRBV12-3 or TRBV12-4 and TRBJ2-7; 7 bases are shared with TRBD1. The clonotype originates from a newborn girl in good health. CDR3 amino acids: CASSQTGPSYEQYF. Here the CDR3 DNA reads TGTGCCAGCAGTCAGACAGGGCCCTCCTACGAGCAGTACTTC.